This T cell receptor (beta chain) emerged from a study of cytomegalovirus exposure and HLA in healthy donors. Looking at the study overall: Across around 400 genotyped donors, approximately 81% landed in the Caucasian-associated ancestry cluster. Study conclusions and caveats: Highly shared variants forming one cluster were likely a sequencing artifact. From TCR beta sequences, most subjects' HLA-A and HLA-B alleles were reportedly predicted accurately.

This clone was seen a few times. Its matching antigen is unknown. PCR employed 60 Vbeta and 13 Jbeta primers. TCRdb's table, derived via immunoSEQ multiplex PCR, lists solely in-frame clones and lacks some. This sample yields about 140,000 clones, of which approximately 78% are seen a single time; roughly 3.4% belongs to the top ten. With 4 bases removed from V and 3 bases from J, the gap between germline ends came to 12 bases. The CDR3 covers 14 residues. Per germline, CDR1 MNHEY and CDR2 SMNVEV (reference sequence). The sequenced material came from PBMCs. V is TRBV27 and J is TRBJ1-1; D unresolved. The receptor comes from a man aged 18 to 29 in good health and CMV-seropositive. CDR3 region: CASSSTTSDTEAFF. The DNA of the CDR3 is TGTGCCAGCAGTTCAACTACGTCGGACACTGAAGCTTTCTTT.